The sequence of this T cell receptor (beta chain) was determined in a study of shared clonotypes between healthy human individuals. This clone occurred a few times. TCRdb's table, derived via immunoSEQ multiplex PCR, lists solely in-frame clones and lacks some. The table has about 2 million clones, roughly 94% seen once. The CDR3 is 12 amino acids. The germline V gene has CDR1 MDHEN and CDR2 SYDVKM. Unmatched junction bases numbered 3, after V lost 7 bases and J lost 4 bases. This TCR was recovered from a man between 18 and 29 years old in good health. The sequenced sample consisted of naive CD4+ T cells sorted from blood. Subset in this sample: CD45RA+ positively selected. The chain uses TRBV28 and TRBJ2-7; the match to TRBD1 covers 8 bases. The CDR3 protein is CASTDRVYEQYF. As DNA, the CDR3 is TGTGCCAGCACGGACAGGGTATACGAGCAGTACTTC.